This TCR beta chain was profiled in a study of T cell responses to AZD1222 COVID-19 vaccine. CDR3 length: 19 residues. Per the germline V gene, CDR1 is SQVTM and CDR2 is ANQGSEA. J gave up 5 bases and V 6 bases, and 26 bases lay outside the gene matches. Clones were read by immunoSEQ multiplex PCR, and TCRdb kept only the in-frame ones, dropping some. The sample includes 150,000 to 200,000 clones, just over 90% seen only once; the top ten take 2.6%. This TCR came from an adult in good health. This sample comprised peripheral blood, obtained on day 0 of AZD1222 vaccination. The chain couples TRBV29-1 to TRBJ2-5; 8 nucleotides align to TRBD2. The CDR3 DNA reads TGCAGCGTCGACGAATCGGGACTAGTAAAGGCGGGAGTAGGGGAGACCCAGTACTTC. It encodes CSVDESGLVKAGVGETQYF.